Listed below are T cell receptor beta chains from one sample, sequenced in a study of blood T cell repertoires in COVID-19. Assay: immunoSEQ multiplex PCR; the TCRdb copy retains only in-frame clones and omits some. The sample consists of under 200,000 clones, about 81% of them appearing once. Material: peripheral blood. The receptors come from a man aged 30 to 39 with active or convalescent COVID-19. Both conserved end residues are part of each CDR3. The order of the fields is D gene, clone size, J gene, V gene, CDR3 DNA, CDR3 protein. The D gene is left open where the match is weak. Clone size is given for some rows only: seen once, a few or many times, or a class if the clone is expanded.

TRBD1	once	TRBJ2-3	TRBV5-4	TGTGCCAGCAGCCCATGGACAGGAGATACGCAGTATTTT	CASSPWTGDTQYF
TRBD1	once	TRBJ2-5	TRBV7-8	TGTGCCAGCAGCGGCGGGACAGGGGAGCCAGAGACCCAGTACTTC	CASSGGTGEPETQYF
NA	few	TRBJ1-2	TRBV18	TGTGCCAGCTCACCCCCCTTCGGGGAGGGAAGCTATGGCTACACCTTC	CASSPPFGEGSYGYTF
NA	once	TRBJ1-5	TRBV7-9	TGTGCCAGCAGCTTAGGACTTGGACAGCCCCAGCATTTT	CASSLGLGQPQHF
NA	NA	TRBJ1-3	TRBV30	TGTGCCTGGAGTGTACGGCGGGGAATCTTGAGAAACACCATATATTTT	CAWSVRRGILRNTIYF
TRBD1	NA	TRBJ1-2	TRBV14	TGTGCCAGCAGCAATACAGGGGATCGGTCTGGCTACACCTTC	CASSNTGDRSGYTF
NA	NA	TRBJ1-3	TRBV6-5	TGTGCCAGCAGTTATATAACAGGCTCTGGAAACACCATATATTTT	CASSYITGSGNTIYF
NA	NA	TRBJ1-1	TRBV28	TGTGCCAGCAGTTTCCCCACCGGGGTTCTGAACACTGAAGCTTTCTTT	CASSFPTGVLNTEAFF
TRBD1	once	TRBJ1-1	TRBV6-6	TGTGCCAGCACCCCTTCCCGCGGGACAGCCACTGAAGCTTTCTTT	CASTPSRGTATEAFF
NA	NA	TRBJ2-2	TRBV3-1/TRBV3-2	TGTGCCAGCAGCCAAGTTCCGCCCGACTTTCAGACCGGGGAGCTGTTTTTT	CASSQVPPDFQTGELFF
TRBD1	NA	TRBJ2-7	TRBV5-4	TGTGCCAGCAGCCACACCGGGACAGGGCGCTACGAGCAGTACTTC	CASSHTGTGRYEQYF
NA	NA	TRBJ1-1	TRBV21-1	TGTGCCAGCAGCAAAGGAGGGAACACTGAAGCTTTCTTT	CASSKGGNTEAFF
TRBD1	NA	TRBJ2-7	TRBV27	TGTGCCAGCAGTAAAAAGACAGGGGCGATCTACGAGCAGTACTTC	CASSKKTGAIYEQYF
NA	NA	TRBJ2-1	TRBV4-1	TGCGCCAGCAGCCAAACCGGAGCTTATGAGCAGTTCTTC	CASSQTGAYEQFF
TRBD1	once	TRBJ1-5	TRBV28	TGTGCCAGCAGTCTAGACAGGGCCAATAGCAATCAGCCCCAGCATTTT	CASSLDRANSNQPQHF
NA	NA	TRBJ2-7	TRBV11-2	TGTGCCAGCAGCTTAATCGGGGGCGAGCAGTACTTC	CASSLIGGEQYF
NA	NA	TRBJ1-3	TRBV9	TGTGCCAGCAGCCCGGGGGACGGAAACACCATATATTTT	CASSPGDGNTIYF
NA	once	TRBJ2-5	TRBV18	TGTGCCAGCTCACCAGCTACAGGGATGGAGACCCAGTACTTC	CASSPATGMETQYF
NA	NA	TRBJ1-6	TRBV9	TGTGCCAGCAGCGTAGGTCAGGTGCATGATTCACCCCTCCACTTT	CASSVGQVHDSPLHF
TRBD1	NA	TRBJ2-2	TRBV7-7	TGTGCTAGCAGCTCGTCTCCGGGACAGGGGAACACCGGGGAGCTGTTTTTT	CASSSSPGQGNTGELFF
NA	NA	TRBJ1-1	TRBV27	TGTGCCAGCGGAGTGGACATCCCGAACACTGAAGCTTTCTTT	CASGVDIPNTEAFF
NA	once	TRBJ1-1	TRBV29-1	TGCAGCGTCGAAGGGTTGGGCAGGGGAAGGGGCACTGAAGCTTTCTTT	CSVEGLGRGRGTEAFF
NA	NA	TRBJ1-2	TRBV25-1	TGTGCCAGCAGTGAGACTGTAAATGGCTACACCTTC	CASSETVNGYTF
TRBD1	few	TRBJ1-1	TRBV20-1	TGCAGTGCGCGACAGGGAGGAGCTTTCTTT	CSARQGGAFF
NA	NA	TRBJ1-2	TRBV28	TGTGCCAGCAGGTGGGGGGGGCAGTCGGGCGGCTACACCTTC	CASRWGGQSGGYTF
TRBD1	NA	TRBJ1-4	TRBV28	TGTGCCAGCAGTTTTCGGGACAGGGGGCTGAGTGAAAAACTGTTTTTT	CASSFRDRGLSEKLFF
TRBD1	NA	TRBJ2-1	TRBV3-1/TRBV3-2	TGTGCCAGCAGCCCCCAACCGGGACAGCACAATGAGCAGTTCTTC	CASSPQPGQHNEQFF
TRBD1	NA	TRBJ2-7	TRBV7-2	TGTGCCAGCAGCTTCGAACAGGGGGCAACCTACGAGCAGTACTTC	CASSFEQGATYEQYF
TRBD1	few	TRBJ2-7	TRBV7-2	TGTGCCAGCTCGGACAGGGGAACCTACGAGCAGTACTTC	CASSDRGTYEQYF
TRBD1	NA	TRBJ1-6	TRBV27	TGTGCCAGCAGTTTCCTGACAGGGGGCGACCACCTCCACTTT	CASSFLTGGDHLHF
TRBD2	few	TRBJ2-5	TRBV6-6	TGTGCCAGCAGGGCGCAGGGACTAGCGAACCAAGAGACCCAGTACTTC	CASRAQGLANQETQYF
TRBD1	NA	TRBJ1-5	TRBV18	TGTGCCAGCTCGCCGCCGGGACAGGCGCATTATAGCAATCAGCCCCAGCATTTT	CASSPPGQAHYSNQPQHF
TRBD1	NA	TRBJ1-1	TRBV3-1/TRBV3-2	TGTGCCAGCAGCACTCAATCAACAGGGGCGCCTGAGTCGGCCAGGTTCCTGAACACTGAAGCTTTCTTT	CASSTQSTGAPESARFLNTEAFF
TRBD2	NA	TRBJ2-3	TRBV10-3	TGTGCCATCAGTAAGGGACTAGCGGGAGTCGACACGCAGTATTTT	CAISKGLAGVDTQYF
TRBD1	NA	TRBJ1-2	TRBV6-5	TGTGCCAGCAGCGCGAGACAGGGGTCCCCAATCGGCTACACCTTC	CASSARQGSPIGYTF